These T cell receptor beta chains were read from a single sample in a study of molecular identifiers for immune sequencing clone quantification. One entry per CDR3 protein results from TCRdb running MiXCR on the PCR reads. The sample has 300,000 to 350,000 distinct CDR3 sequences; about a fifth are singletons. What was sequenced was naive CD8+ T cells from blood, with Jurkat cell RNA spiked in. Receptors originate from a human donor in good health. Some libraries in this study had Jurkat cell RNA spiked in. CDR3s include the opening cysteine and the closing phenylalanine or tryptophan. The D gene is left open where the match is weak. Clone size is stated in some rows and not others, as once, few, many or a class when expanded.

DNA: TGTGCCAGCAGCTCTTCCCGCCTCACGAACACTGAAGCTTTCTTT
CDR3: CASSSSRLTNTEAFF
size: many
J: TRBJ1-1
D: -
V: TRBV11-2

DNA: TGTGCCAGCAGCGAGATGACGCCAGATACGCAGTATTTT
CDR3: CASSEMTPDTQYF
size: once
J: TRBJ2-3
D: -
V: TRBV9

DNA: TGTGCCAGCAGCCAGGCCCACAGCTACGAGCAGTACTTC
CDR3: CASSQAHSYEQYF
size: many
J: TRBJ2-7
D: -
V: TRBV14

DNA: TGTGCCAGCAGTTTATTGGGGAACACTGAAGCTTTCTTT
CDR3: CASSLLGNTEAFF
size: many
J: TRBJ1-1
D: -
V: TRBV28

DNA: TGCGCCAGCAGCCAAGACGGCCGGGCAGATACGCAGTATTTT
CDR3: CASSQDGRADTQYF
size: many
J: TRBJ2-3
D: -
V: TRBV4-3

DNA: TGCAGCGCAGGGGGCAGTCCATACGAGCAGTACTTC
CDR3: CSAGGSPYEQYF
size: many
J: TRBJ2-7
D: TRBD1
V: TRBV29-1

DNA: TGTGCCAGCAGCCAACGGGGTTCAGGAATGAACACTGAAGCTTTCTTT
CDR3: CASSQRGSGMNTEAFF
size: -
J: TRBJ1-1
D: -
V: TRBV4-2

DNA: TGTGCCAGCAGCCCGAACAGGGGGCCCACTGAAGCTTTCTTT
CDR3: CASSPNRGPTEAFF
size: many
J: TRBJ1-1
D: TRBD1
V: TRBV14

DNA: TGCAGCGAGATACGATATGGGAGAGCCACAGATACGCAGTATTTT
CDR3: CSEIRYGRATDTQYF
size: many
J: TRBJ2-3
D: -
V: TRBV29-1

DNA: TGTGCCAGCAGTTACGGGTTGGTATCCTACGAGCAGTACTTC
CDR3: CASSYGLVSYEQYF
size: many
J: TRBJ2-7
D: -
V: TRBV6-5

DNA: TGCGCCAGCAGTAAAGGACAGCCTTATAGCAATCAGCCCCAGCATTTT
CDR3: CASSKGQPYSNQPQHF
size: -
J: TRBJ1-5
D: -
V: TRBV6-1

DNA: TGTGCCAGCAGTGAAGCGCTGCGGATATCCTACAATGAGCAGTTCTTC
CDR3: CASSEALRISYNEQFF
size: -
J: TRBJ2-1
D: -
V: TRBV2

DNA: TGCAGTGCTAGGGGCGGCCTCTCCTACAATGAGCAGTTCTTC
CDR3: CSARGGLSYNEQFF
size: -
J: TRBJ2-1
D: -
V: TRBV20-1

DNA: TGTGCCAGCAGCACCGGCGGCACCCCCTACGAGCAGTACTTC
CDR3: CASSTGGTPYEQYF
size: few
J: TRBJ2-7
D: -
V: TRBV13

DNA: TGTGCCAGCAGTTTAGTCGGGATGGAGACCGACCCTGTTCTAGCCAAAAACATTCAGTACTTC
CDR3: CASSLVGMETDPVLAKNIQYF
size: many
J: TRBJ2-4
D: -
V: TRBV12-3/TRBV12-4

DNA: TGTGCCAGCCCCACGTCCCGTAGCGATGAGCAGTTCTTC
CDR3: CASPTSRSDEQFF
size: -
J: TRBJ2-1
D: -
V: TRBV7-8

DNA: TGTGCCAGCAGTTACTCACTAGCGGGAGCAGATACGCAGTATTTT
CDR3: CASSYSLAGADTQYF
size: -
J: TRBJ2-3
D: TRBD2
V: TRBV6-2/TRBV6-3

DNA: TGTGCCAGCAGCGCGGGACAGGGGGCAAAGGACACTGAAGCTTTCTTT
CDR3: CASSAGQGAKDTEAFF
size: many
J: TRBJ1-1
D: TRBD1
V: TRBV7-9

DNA: TGCAGCGTTGAGTTAGCGGGAGTAGGTGTGGCCGGGGAGCTGTTTTTT
CDR3: CSVELAGVGVAGELFF
size: many
J: TRBJ2-2
D: TRBD2
V: TRBV29-1

DNA: TGTGCCAGCAGCGTAGGGAGCAGGGGCTCCTACGAGCAGTACTTC
CDR3: CASSVGSRGSYEQYF
size: -
J: TRBJ2-7
D: -
V: TRBV9

DNA: TGTGCCAGCAGCCCGGTCGTGGGGGGCATGAATGAGCAGTTCTTC
CDR3: CASSPVVGGMNEQFF
size: many
J: TRBJ2-1
D: -
V: TRBV7-2

DNA: TGTGCTAGTGGTTTGGTGTTCGGTCAGCCCCAGCATTTT
CDR3: CASGLVFGQPQHF
size: many
J: TRBJ1-5
D: -
V: TRBV12-5

DNA: TGTGCCAGCAGTTGGAGTAGCCGAGGTTACGAGCAGTACTTC
CDR3: CASSWSSRGYEQYF
size: many
J: TRBJ2-7
D: -
V: TRBV27

DNA: TGTGCCTGGAGTGACCGGGACAATCCCTACGAGCAGTACTTC
CDR3: CAWSDRDNPYEQYF
size: many
J: TRBJ2-7
D: -
V: TRBV30

DNA: TGTGCCACCAGCGGAGTGCAGACTACCCAATTCACAGATACGCAGTATTTT
CDR3: CATSGVQTTQFTDTQYF
size: few
J: TRBJ2-3
D: -
V: TRBV15

DNA: TGCAGTGCTAGGGGGATGAGCACAGATACGCAGTATTTT
CDR3: CSARGMSTDTQYF
size: many
J: TRBJ2-3
D: -
V: TRBV20-1

DNA: TGTGCCAGCAGTTTAGACCAGCGGGATACCGAGCAGTACTTC
CDR3: CASSLDQRDTEQYF
size: few
J: TRBJ2-7
D: TRBD2
V: TRBV27

DNA: TGTGCCAGCAGCTTAGGGTACAGGGGGGACGGAGATACGCAGTATTTT
CDR3: CASSLGYRGDGDTQYF
size: -
J: TRBJ2-3
D: TRBD1
V: TRBV11-2

DNA: TGTGCCAGCAGCTTACGGGGGCCGAACACTGAAGCTTTCTTT
CDR3: CASSLRGPNTEAFF
size: few
J: TRBJ1-1
D: -
V: TRBV11-2

DNA: TGTGCCAGCAGCGATACTATGACAGGGAACACTGAAGCTTTCTTT
CDR3: CASSDTMTGNTEAFF
size: many
J: TRBJ1-1
D: -
V: TRBV13

DNA: TGTGCCAGCAGCCGAAATCTAGCAGTACAAGAGGCCCAGTACTTC
CDR3: CASSRNLAVQEAQYF
size: -
J: TRBJ2-5
D: -
V: TRBV7-9

DNA: TGTGCCAGCTCACCATCCAAGCGGGGGGTTGGTGAGCAGTTCTTC
CDR3: CASSPSKRGVGEQFF
size: few
J: TRBJ2-1
D: TRBD2
V: TRBV18

DNA: TGTGCCTGGAGTGTACTGGGGGGGGGGGAGCCCCAGCATTTT
CDR3: CAWSVLGGGEPQHF
size: once
J: TRBJ1-5
D: -
V: TRBV30

DNA: TGTGCCAGCGGAGACAGGCTCAACACTGAAGCTTTCTTT
CDR3: CASGDRLNTEAFF
size: many
J: TRBJ1-1
D: -
V: TRBV2

DNA: TGTGCCAGCAGCTCGGTGGGGACTAGCGGGGCCCCACTAGGCGCAGATACGCAGTATTTT
CDR3: CASSSVGTSGAPLGADTQYF
size: -
J: TRBJ2-3
D: TRBD2
V: TRBV5-6

DNA: TGTGCCAGCAGCCCCTGGGACAGGGTCTACGAGCAGTACTTC
CDR3: CASSPWDRVYEQYF
size: many
J: TRBJ2-7
D: TRBD1
V: TRBV6-1

DNA: TGTGCCTGGAGTGTAAGCTTTGGTGACGAGCAGTACTTC
CDR3: CAWSVSFGDEQYF
size: -
J: TRBJ2-7
D: -
V: TRBV30

DNA: TGTGCCAGCAGCGTAGCCTACCTGACCCGGGACAATGAGCAGTTCTTC
CDR3: CASSVAYLTRDNEQFF
size: many
J: TRBJ2-1
D: -
V: TRBV9

DNA: TGCAGTGCTACGGGACTAGCGGGGTACAATGAGCAGTTCTTC
CDR3: CSATGLAGYNEQFF
size: few
J: TRBJ2-1
D: TRBD2
V: TRBV20-1

DNA: TGCAGTGCTAGAGATGGGGGACTTGCCACAGATACGCAGTATTTT
CDR3: CSARDGGLATDTQYF
size: many
J: TRBJ2-3
D: -
V: TRBV20-1

DNA: TGTGCCAGCAGTTTAAAGGGGAACACTGAAGCTTTCTTT
CDR3: CASSLKGNTEAFF
size: many
J: TRBJ1-1
D: -
V: TRBV27

DNA: TGTGCCAGCAGCCCCTGGGCTAGCGGGGGTAGCTCCTACAATGAGCAGTTCTTC
CDR3: CASSPWASGGSSYNEQFF
size: -
J: TRBJ2-1
D: TRBD2
V: TRBV11-2

DNA: TGTGCCAGCAGTTTGCTAAAATCCTACGAGCAGTACTTC
CDR3: CASSLLKSYEQYF
size: many
J: TRBJ2-7
D: -
V: TRBV28

DNA: TGTGCCACCAGTGATTTAAGTGATACGCAGTATTTT
CDR3: CATSDLSDTQYF
size: many
J: TRBJ2-3
D: -
V: TRBV24-1

DNA: TGTGGCAGCAGCCGCGGCCCGTCCGGTGAGGGGGTCAACACAGATACGCAGTATTTT
CDR3: CGSSRGPSGEGVNTDTQYF
size: -
J: TRBJ2-3
D: -
V: TRBV3-1

DNA: TGCGCCAGCAGTGACTTCTCCAATCAGCCCCAGCATTTT
CDR3: CASSDFSNQPQHF
size: few
J: TRBJ1-5
D: -
V: TRBV10-2

DNA: TGTGCCAGCAGCTCGAGGACAGTCAACAATGAGCAGTTCTTC
CDR3: CASSSRTVNNEQFF
size: many
J: TRBJ2-1
D: -
V: TRBV7-8

DNA: TGTGCCAGCAGCTTTGGAATCGCTACAGGGGCCGGGAGCACAGATACGCGGTATTTT
CDR3: CASSFGIATGAGSTDTRYF
size: -
J: TRBJ2-3
D: -
V: TRBV11-3

DNA: TGTGCCAGCAGTTACTCAGGGACAGGGAGGACTGAAGCTTTCTTT
CDR3: CASSYSGTGRTEAFF
size: few
J: TRBJ1-1
D: TRBD1
V: TRBV6-2/TRBV6-3

DNA: TGCAGCGTTGAAGGAGCGACTAGCGGGTCTAGCACAGATACGCAGTATTTT
CDR3: CSVEGATSGSSTDTQYF
size: many
J: TRBJ2-3
D: TRBD2
V: TRBV29-1

DNA: TGCGCCAGCAGCGCCGAACAGGGGGCGAGCACCGGGGAGCTGTTTTTT
CDR3: CASSAEQGASTGELFF
size: many
J: TRBJ2-2
D: TRBD1
V: TRBV5-1

DNA: TGTGCCAGTAGTTGGGGGACCGACGCTGAAGCTTTCTTT
CDR3: CASSWGTDAEAFF
size: few
J: TRBJ1-1
D: -
V: TRBV19

DNA: TGCGCCAGCAGCCCGTTGTATAGGGGGCCTGCCTACGAGCAGTACTTC
CDR3: CASSPLYRGPAYEQYF
size: many
J: TRBJ2-7
D: TRBD1
V: TRBV4-1

DNA: TGTGCCAGTAATATAGGTACCAGGGGAAAAGGTCAGCCCCAGCATTTT
CDR3: CASNIGTRGKGQPQHF
size: few
J: TRBJ1-5
D: -
V: TRBV19